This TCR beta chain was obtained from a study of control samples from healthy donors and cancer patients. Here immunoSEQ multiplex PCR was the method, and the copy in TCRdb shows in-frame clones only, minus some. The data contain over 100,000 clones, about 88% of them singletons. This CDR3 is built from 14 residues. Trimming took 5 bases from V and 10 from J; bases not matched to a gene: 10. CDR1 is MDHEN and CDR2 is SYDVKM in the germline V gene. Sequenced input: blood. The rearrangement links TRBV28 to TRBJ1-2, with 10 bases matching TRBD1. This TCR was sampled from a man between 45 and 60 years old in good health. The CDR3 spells CASSNRDRGWFYTF. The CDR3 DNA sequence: TGTGCCAGCAGTAACCGGGACAGGGGATGGTTCTACACCTTC.